The 17 T cell receptor beta chains below come from one sample, sequenced in a study of T cell responses to AZD1222 COVID-19 vaccine (dated by TCRdb to the early 2020s). In the paper's terms, the time point label means: sample from adult after SARS-CoV-2 infection, after symptom onset. The method behind the library was the immunoSEQ multiplex PCR assay. TCRdb obtained this table from immuneACCESS and retained in-frame rearrangements with V and J assigned. These tables miss some clones; where compared with another copy, unresolved V genes account for less than half of the shortfall, and the remainder is unexplained. Here the sample has 160,000 or so clones; 88% occur a single time. The top ten hold approximately 7.2% of the sample. The sequencing used peripheral blood, collected after recovery from COVID-19. All receptors derive from an adult who had recovered from COVID-19.

About this clone: Other DNA sequences in the same sample also yield this CDR3. The J gene is TRBJ1-6, the V gene TRBV28, with D perhaps matching TRBD1 (5 bases). The CDR3 covers 12 residues. Trimming stripped 3 bases from V and 10 bases from J, with 7 bases between. Germline V gene data show CDR1 as MDHEN and CDR2 as SYDVKM. This CDR3 is CASSFRGSPLHF. The CDR3 coding sequence is TGTGCCAGCAGTTTTCGGGGCTCACCCCTCCACTTT. Drawing the rest from reference TRBV28 and TRBJ1-6, the complete variable domain is DVKVTQSSRYLVKRTGEKVFLECVQDMDHENMFWYRQDPGLGLRLIYFSYDVKMKEKGDIPEGYSVSREKKERFSLILESASTNQTSMYLCASSFRGSPLHFGNGTRLTVT.

This clone appeared once. The chain is built from TRBV10-3 and TRBJ2-5; D is ambiguous. V lost 0 bases, J lost 0 bases, and 17 bases lay in between. Germline values: CDR1 ENHRY, CDR2 SYGVKD. This CDR3 is built from 18 residues. CDR3 DNA: TGTGCCATCAGTGAGTCACTGGGTAGCAAAACTTACCAAGAGACCCAGTACTTC. This encodes CAISESLGSKTYQETQYF.

A single count supports this clone. The chain employs TRBV19 and TRBJ1-5, with D unresolved. The ends were cut back, 7 bases at V and 5 bases at J, with 18 bases in the middle. CDR3 size: 15 residues. Per germline, CDR1 LNHDA and CDR2 SQIVND (reference sequence). The CDR3 is CASTPKSPRDQPQHF. CDR3 DNA: TGTGCCAGTACCCCCAAGTCCCCGAGGGATCAGCCCCAGCATTTT.

This clone occurred a few times. The chain employs TRBV6-4 and TRBJ2-7, with 8 nucleotides matching TRBD1. The CDR3 loop spans 16 amino acids. The germline V gene encodes CDR1 MRHNA and CDR2 SNTAGT. V lost 0 bases and J lost 3; bases outside the gene matches: 7. CDR3 sequence: CASSDSEDRAIYEQYF. The CDR3 DNA is TGTGCCAGCAGTGACTCAGAGGACAGGGCTATCTACGAGCAGTACTTC.

The chain couples TRBV3-1 (or the pseudogene TRBV3-2) to TRBJ2-3; 7 bases line up with TRBD2. The length of the CDR3 is 15 residues. V lost 4 bases to trimming and J lost 2 bases; unmatched junction nucleotides: 6. Germline CDR1 and CDR2: LGHDT and YNNKEL (reference sequence). The CDR3 nucleotides read TGTGCCAGCAGCCGGGCGGGAGCGGTCACAGATACGCAGTATTTT. As protein: CASSRAGAVTDTQYF.

V is TRBV3-1 (or the pseudogene TRBV3-2) and J is TRBJ1-5; tentative D call: TRBD1 (6 bases). The CDR3 extends over 15 amino acids. V lost 5 bases and J 1 base, leaving 12 bases between the germline ends. Germline V gene data show CDR1 as LGHDT and CDR2 as YNNKEL (reference sequence). Here the CDR3 DNA reads TGTGCCAGCAGCGTCGCAGGGGTGAGCAATCAGCCCCAGCATTTT. Translation: CASSVAGVSNQPQHF.

This chain links TRBV27 with TRBJ2-5, with TRBD2 matching over 10 bases. The CDR3 totals 18 residues. Germline lookup yields CDR1 MNHEY and CDR2 SMNVEV (reference sequence). The V and J ends lost 5 bases and 3 bases, in that order; junction bases with no gene match: 15. The CDR3 sequence: CASSPLTGTSVNKETQYF. For the CDR3, the DNA is TGTGCCAGCAGTCCCCTCACCGGGACTAGCGTAAACAAAGAGACCCAGTACTTC.

This chain links TRBV20-1 with TRBJ2-2; D could derive from TRBD1 or TRBD2 (5 bases each). The germline V and J ends were trimmed by 3 bases and 4 bases, with 9 bases remaining between them. The CDR3 extends over 13 amino acids. From germline, CDR1 is DFQATT and CDR2 SNEGSKA (reference sequence). Here the CDR3 reads CSASGTFTGELFF. The CDR3 DNA sequence: TGCAGTGCTAGTGGGACCTTCACCGGGGAGCTGTTTTTT.

The V and J genes are TRBV5-5 and TRBJ2-3; D remains ambiguous. CDR3 length: 14 amino acids. Germline assignment: CDR1 SGHKS and CDR2 YYEKEE (reference sequence). V lost 0 bases to trimming and J lost 5 bases, with 10 bases between them. The CDR3 DNA is TGTGCCAGCAGCTTGGAACCGATAGTAGATACGCAGTATTTT. It codes for CASSLEPIVDTQYF.

A single count supports this clone. The chain recombines TRBV27 with TRBJ2-3; D unresolved. V was shortened by 3 bases and J by 3 bases, with 7 bases between the two germline ends. CDR3 length: 13 residues. Germline-derived CDR1 and CDR2 are MNHEY and SMNVEV (reference sequence). The CDR3 coding sequence is TGTGCCAGCAGTTTGTGGGCGACAGATACGCAGTATTTT. Protein: CASSLWATDTQYF.

This clone was counted only a few times. The V gene is TRBV14, the J gene TRBJ1-1; no reliable D call. V gave up 5 bases and J gave up 10 bases, with 20 bases separating them. The CDR3 loop spans 14 amino acids. Germline V lookup: CDR1 SGHDN, CDR2 FVKESK. The CDR3 protein is CASSFRGAQGRAFF. The CDR3, as DNA: TGTGCCAGCAGCTTTCGAGGAGCCCAAGGGAGAGCTTTCTTT.

V usage is TRBV28 and J usage is TRBJ2-5; D not certain. The V gene's germline CDR1 is MDHEN and CDR2 SYDVKM. Trimming stripped 6 bases from V and 4 bases from J, with 12 bases between. The CDR3 covers 13 residues. The CDR3 protein is CASSRNPIETQYF. In DNA form, the CDR3 reads TGTGCCAGCAGCCGAAACCCAATAGAGACCCAGTACTTC.

The V gene is TRBV23-1, the J gene TRBJ2-2; 8 positions match TRBD1. TRBV23-1 is treated as an ORF (open reading frame) with a function not yet certain. Trimming at V came to 2 bases and at J to 5 bases, leaving 4 bases not matched to a gene. The CDR3 spans 15 residues. In DNA form, the CDR3 reads TGCGCCAGCAGTCAACAGGGGGCGGCTACCGGGGAGCTGTTTTTT. It codes for CASSQQGAATGELFF.

V is TRBV5-4 and J is TRBJ2-7, with TRBD2 as a possible D gene (6 bases). CDR1 and CDR2 (germline): SGHNT, YYREEE (reference sequence). The CDR3 consists of 16 residues. Trimming shortened V by 5 bases and J by 0 bases, and 18 bases separated the two germline ends. The CDR3 is CASRFASDTTSYEQYF. In nucleotides, the CDR3 is TGTGCCAGCAGGTTCGCTAGCGACACAACCTCCTACGAGCAGTACTTC.

The chain uses TRBV27 and TRBJ2-3; 9 bases agree with TRBD2. The CDR3 runs 17 residues. After removal of 6 bases from V and 8 bases from J, the junction contained 18 bases not matched to a gene. CDR1 MNHEY and CDR2 SMNVEV come from the germline V gene (reference sequence). CDR3 bases: TGTGCCAGCAGCCCCAAGCTAGCGGGGTGGTTGGGGAGTACGCAGTATTTT. This encodes CASSPKLAGWLGSTQYF.

The rearrangement links TRBV28 to TRBJ1-6, with D perhaps TRBD1 (6 bases). Deletions cut 4 bases from V and 5 bases from J, with 18 bases between. This CDR3 comprises 17 residues. Germline CDR1 reads MDHEN; CDR2 reads SYDVKM. This chain's CDR3 is CASSSPGGRGDNSPLHF. DNA of the CDR3: TGTGCCAGCAGTTCACCCGGGGGGCGCGGGGATAATTCACCCCTCCACTTT.

This sequence joins TRBV6-1 and TRBJ2-4; D not resolved. Germline V lookup: CDR1 MNHNS, CDR2 SASEGT. CDR3 length: 13 amino acids. V lost 0 bases and J lost 6, with 6 bases in between. CDR3 residues: CASSEARGNIQYF. In nucleotides, the CDR3 is TGTGCCAGCAGTGAAGCCCGCGGAAACATTCAGTACTTC.